The 9 T cell receptor beta chains below come from one sample, sequenced in a study of blood T cell repertoires in COVID-19. The assay was immunoSEQ multiplex PCR, and TCRdb's table has in-frame clones only and misses some. The profile shows 150,000 or so clones, roughly 86% of them singletons. Sequenced sample: peripheral blood. All receptors come from a woman in her 70s with COVID-19, enrolled during active disease.

J is TRBJ2-4 and V is TRBV19; 7 bases map to TRBD1. J lost 15 bases, V lost 4 bases, and 12 bases had no gene match. CDR1 and CDR2 (germline): LNHDA, SQIVND (reference sequence). This CDR3 region has 13 residues. DNA for the CDR3: TGTGCCAGTAGTACTCAAAAGGGACAGACCGGGTACTTC. Translated, it gives CASSTQKGQTGYF. The full variable domain, in which reference TRBV19 and TRBJ2-4 provide the parts outside the CDR3, is DGGITQSPKYLFRKEGQNVTLSCEQNLNHDAMYWYRQDPGQGLRLIYYSQIVNDFQKGDIAEGYSVSREKKESFPLTVTSAQKNPTAFYLCASSTQKGQTGYFGAGTRLSVL.

This clone was seen only a few times. The chain links TRBV5-1 to TRBJ2-1; maybe TRBD1 (5 bases). Germline values: CDR1 SGHRS, CDR2 YFSETQ. Trimming shortened V by 0 bases and J by 10 bases, and 14 bases separated the two germline ends. This CDR3 comprises 14 residues. This chain's CDR3 is CASSLGAGPLEQFF. The CDR3, as DNA: TGCGCCAGCAGCTTGGGAGCAGGGCCTCTGGAGCAGTTCTTC.

V gene TRBV7-2 combines with J gene TRBJ1-5; weak D call: TRBD1 (5 bases). Germline loops: CDR1 SGHTA, CDR2 FQGNSA. The CDR3 runs 14 residues. The V and J ends lost 0 bases and 6 bases respectively, with 9 bases between them. The CDR3 spells CASSLAGGGQPQHF. CDR3 DNA: TGTGCCAGCAGCTTAGCCGGGGGTGGTCAGCCCCAGCATTTT.

V usage is TRBV5-1 and J usage is TRBJ1-1; D is uncertain. The CDR3 loop spans 14 amino acids. The ends were cut back, 0 bases at V and 1 base at J, with 7 bases in the middle. Germline-derived CDR1 and CDR2 are SGHRS and YFSETQ. For the CDR3, the DNA is TGCGCCAGCAGCTTGGCCTCGGGGAACACTGAAGCTTTCTTT. As protein: CASSLASGNTEAFF. Together with reference TRBV5-1 and TRBJ1-1, the CDR3 gives the full variable domain: KAGVTQTPRYLIKTRGQQVTLSCSPISGHRSVSWYQQTPGQGLQFLFEYFSETQRNKGNFPGRFSGRQFSNSRSEMNVSTLELGDSALYLCASSLASGNTEAFFGQGTRLTVV.

The chain employs TRBV6-5 and TRBJ2-5; TRBD2 might be the D (6 bases). V shed 6 bases and J shed 5 bases, with 19 bases lying between them. Per germline, CDR1 MNHEY and CDR2 SVGAGI. CDR3 length: 15 residues. The CDR3 nucleotides read TGTGCCAGCAGGCTCCCGGGACTTTCCTGGGAGACCCAGTACTTC. This gives the protein CASRLPGLSWETQYF.

In its sample, this clone was seen a few times. V and J are TRBV7-8 and TRBJ1-1; possibly TRBD1 for D (6 bases). This CDR3 is 12 amino acids long. Germline CDR1 is SGHVS and CDR2 is FQNEAQ. Trimming removed 1 base from V and 8 bases from J, with 8 bases in between. CDR3 nucleotide sequence: TGTGCCAGCAGCTTAGGTGACAGGGAAGCTTTCTTT. Translation gives CASSLGDREAFF.

The chain employs TRBV30 and TRBJ2-7, with TRBD1 matching 7 bases. Germline CDR1 GTSNPN, CDR2 SVGIG (reference sequence). The V segment lost 7 bases and the J segment 0 bases; nucleotides outside the gene matches: 6. The CDR3 is 13 amino acids. CDR3 protein: CALRDRASYEQYF. The CDR3, as DNA: TGTGCCTTGCGTGACAGGGCCTCCTACGAGCAGTACTTC.

This chain joins TRBV5-1 and TRBJ1-3; TRBD1 might be the D (5 bases). The CDR3 runs 14 residues. The germline V gene encodes CDR1 SGHRS and CDR2 YFSETQ. V gave up 2 bases and J gave up 1 base, with 7 bases separating them. The CDR3 reads CASSLQDSGNTIYF. The CDR3 DNA is TGCGCCAGCAGCTTACAGGATTCTGGAAACACCATATATTTT.

Only one count was recorded for this clone. The rearrangement uses TRBV29-1 and TRBJ2-2, with D perhaps matching TRBD1 (5 bases). Germline V gene lookup returns CDR1 SQVTM and CDR2 ANQGSEA. Trimming cost V 4 bases and J 0 bases, with 12 bases left between them. The CDR3 covers 15 residues. CDR3 sequence: CSVVAGNANTGELFF. CDR3 bases: TGCAGCGTTGTAGCAGGGAACGCGAACACCGGGGAGCTGTTTTTT.